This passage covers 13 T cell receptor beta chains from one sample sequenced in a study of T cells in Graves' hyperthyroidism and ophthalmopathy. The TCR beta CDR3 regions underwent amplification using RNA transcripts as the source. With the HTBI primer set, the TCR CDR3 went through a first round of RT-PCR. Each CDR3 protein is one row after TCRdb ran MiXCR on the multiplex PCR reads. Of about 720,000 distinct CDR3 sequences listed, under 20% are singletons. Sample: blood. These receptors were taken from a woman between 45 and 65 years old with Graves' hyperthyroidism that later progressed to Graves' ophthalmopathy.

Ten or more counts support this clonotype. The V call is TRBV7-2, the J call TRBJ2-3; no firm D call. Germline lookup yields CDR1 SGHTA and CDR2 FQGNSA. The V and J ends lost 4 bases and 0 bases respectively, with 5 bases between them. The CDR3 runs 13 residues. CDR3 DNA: TGTGCCAGCAGCTCTCCGAGCACAGATACGCAGTATTTT. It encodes CASSSPSTDTQYF.

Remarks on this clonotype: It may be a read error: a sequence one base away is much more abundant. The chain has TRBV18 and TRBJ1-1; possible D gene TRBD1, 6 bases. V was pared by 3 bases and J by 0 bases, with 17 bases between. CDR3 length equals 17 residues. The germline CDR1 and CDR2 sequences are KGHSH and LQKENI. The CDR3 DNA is TGTGCCAGCTCACCCTTGACAGGAGCCGCTTTGAACACTGAAGCTTTCTTT. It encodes CASSPLTGAALNTEAFF.

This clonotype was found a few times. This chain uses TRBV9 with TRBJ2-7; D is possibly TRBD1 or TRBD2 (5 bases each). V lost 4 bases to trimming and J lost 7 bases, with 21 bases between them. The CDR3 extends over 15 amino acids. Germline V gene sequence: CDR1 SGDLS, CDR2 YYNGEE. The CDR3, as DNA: TGTGCCAGCAGCCCGGGGACCCAGCGTGGGGCGGAGCAGTACTTC. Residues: CASSPGTQRGAEQYF. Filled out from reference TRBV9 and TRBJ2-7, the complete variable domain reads DSGVTQTPKHLITATGQRVTLRCSPRSGDLSVYWYQQSLDQGLQFLIQYYNGEERAKGNILERFSAQQFPDLHSELNLSSLELGDSALYFCASSPGTQRGAEQYFGPGTRLTVT.

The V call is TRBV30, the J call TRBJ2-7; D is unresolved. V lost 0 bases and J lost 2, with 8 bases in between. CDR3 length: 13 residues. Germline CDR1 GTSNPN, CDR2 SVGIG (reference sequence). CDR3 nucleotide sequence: TGTGCCTGGAGTGTACGTACCACCTACGAGCAGTACTTC. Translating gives CAWSVRTTYEQYF.

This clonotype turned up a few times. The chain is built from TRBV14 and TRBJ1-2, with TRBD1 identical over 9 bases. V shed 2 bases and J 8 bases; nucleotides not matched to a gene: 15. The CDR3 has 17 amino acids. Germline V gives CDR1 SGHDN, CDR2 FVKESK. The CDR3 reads CASSQTKKGQGSLGYTF. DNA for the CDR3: TGTGCCAGCAGCCAAACAAAAAAGGGACAGGGAAGTCTGGGCTACACCTTC.

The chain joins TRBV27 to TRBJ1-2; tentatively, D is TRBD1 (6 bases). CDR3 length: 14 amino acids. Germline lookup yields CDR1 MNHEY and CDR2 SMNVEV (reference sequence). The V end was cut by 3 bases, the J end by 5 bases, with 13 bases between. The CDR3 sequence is CASSFSGTTYGYTF. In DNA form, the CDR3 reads TGTGCCAGCAGTTTTTCCGGGACAACATATGGCTACACCTTC.

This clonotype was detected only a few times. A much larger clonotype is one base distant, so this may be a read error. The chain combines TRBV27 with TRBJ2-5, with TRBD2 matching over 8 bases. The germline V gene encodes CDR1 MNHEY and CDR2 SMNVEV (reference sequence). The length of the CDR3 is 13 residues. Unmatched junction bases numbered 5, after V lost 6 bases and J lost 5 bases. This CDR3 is CASRGGLGETQYF. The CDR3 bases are TGTGCCAGCAGGGGGGGACTAGGGGAGACCCAGTACTTC.

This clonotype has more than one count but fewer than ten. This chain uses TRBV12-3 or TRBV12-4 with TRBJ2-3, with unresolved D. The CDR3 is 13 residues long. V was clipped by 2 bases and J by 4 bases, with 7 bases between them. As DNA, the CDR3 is TGTGCCAGCAGTTTACTGCAAGCAGATACGCAGTATTTT. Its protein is CASSLLQADTQYF.

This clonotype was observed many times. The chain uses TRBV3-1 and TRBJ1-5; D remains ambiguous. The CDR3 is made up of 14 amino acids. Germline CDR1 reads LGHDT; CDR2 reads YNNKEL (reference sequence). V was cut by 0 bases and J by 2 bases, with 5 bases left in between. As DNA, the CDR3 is TGTGCCAGCAGCCAAGATGCGCGCAATCAGCCCCAGCATTTT. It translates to CASSQDARNQPQHF.

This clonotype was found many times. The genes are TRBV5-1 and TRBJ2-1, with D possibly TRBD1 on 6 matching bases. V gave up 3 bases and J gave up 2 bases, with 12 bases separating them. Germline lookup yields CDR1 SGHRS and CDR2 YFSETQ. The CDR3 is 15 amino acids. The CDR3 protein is CASSSYRVTYNEQFF. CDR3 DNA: TGCGCCAGCAGCTCCTACAGGGTCACCTACAATGAGCAGTTCTTC.

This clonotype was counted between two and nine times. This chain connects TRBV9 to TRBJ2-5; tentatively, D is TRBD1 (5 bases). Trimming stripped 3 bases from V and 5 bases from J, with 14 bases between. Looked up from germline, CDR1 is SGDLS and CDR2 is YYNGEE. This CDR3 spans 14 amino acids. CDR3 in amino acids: CASSAGKTAETQYF. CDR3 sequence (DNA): TGTGCCAGCAGCGCAGGGAAGACAGCCGAGACCCAGTACTTC.

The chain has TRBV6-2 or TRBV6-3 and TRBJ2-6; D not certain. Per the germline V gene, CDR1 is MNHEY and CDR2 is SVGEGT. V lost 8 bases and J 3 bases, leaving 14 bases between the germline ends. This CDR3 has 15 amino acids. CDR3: CASRFSGGGANVLTF. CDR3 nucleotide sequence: TGTGCCAGCCGCTTCTCAGGTGGTGGGGCCAACGTCCTGACTTTC.

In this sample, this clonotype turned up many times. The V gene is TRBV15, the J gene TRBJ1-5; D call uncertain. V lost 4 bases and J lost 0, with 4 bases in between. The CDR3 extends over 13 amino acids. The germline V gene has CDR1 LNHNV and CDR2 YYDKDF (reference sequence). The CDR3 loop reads CATSIDSNQPQHF. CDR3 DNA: TGTGCCACCAGCATAGATAGCAATCAGCCCCAGCATTTT.